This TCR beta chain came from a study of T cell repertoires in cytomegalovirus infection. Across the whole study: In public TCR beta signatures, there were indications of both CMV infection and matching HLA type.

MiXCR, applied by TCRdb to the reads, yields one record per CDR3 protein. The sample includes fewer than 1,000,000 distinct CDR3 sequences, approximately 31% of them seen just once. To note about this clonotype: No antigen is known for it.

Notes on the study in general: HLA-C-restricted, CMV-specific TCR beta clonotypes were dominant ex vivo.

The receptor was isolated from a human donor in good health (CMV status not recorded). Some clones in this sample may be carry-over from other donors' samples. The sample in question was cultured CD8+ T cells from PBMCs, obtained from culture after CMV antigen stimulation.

CDR3 residues: CASSLGTSGAGELFF. In DNA form, the CDR3 reads TGTGCCAGCAGTTTAGGGACTAGCGGGGCGGGGGAGCTGTTTTTT. The chain carries TRBV28 and TRBJ2-2, with 13 bases aligning to TRBD2. The CDR3 loop spans 15 amino acids. Losses at the gene ends were 2 bases for V and 8 bases for J; bases not matched to a gene: 2. Germline CDR1 is MDHEN and CDR2 is SYDVKM.